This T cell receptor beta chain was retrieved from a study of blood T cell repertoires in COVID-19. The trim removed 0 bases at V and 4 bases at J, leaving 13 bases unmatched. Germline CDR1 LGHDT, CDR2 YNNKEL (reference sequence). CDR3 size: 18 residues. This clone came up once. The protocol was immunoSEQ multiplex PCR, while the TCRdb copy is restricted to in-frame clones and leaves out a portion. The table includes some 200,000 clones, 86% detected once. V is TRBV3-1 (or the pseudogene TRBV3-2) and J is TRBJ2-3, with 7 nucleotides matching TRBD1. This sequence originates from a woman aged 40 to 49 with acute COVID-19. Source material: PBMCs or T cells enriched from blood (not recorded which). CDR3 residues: CASSQDLETGRWADTQYF. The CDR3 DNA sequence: TGTGCCAGCAGCCAAGATCTCGAGACAGGGCGATGGGCAGATACGCAGTATTTT.